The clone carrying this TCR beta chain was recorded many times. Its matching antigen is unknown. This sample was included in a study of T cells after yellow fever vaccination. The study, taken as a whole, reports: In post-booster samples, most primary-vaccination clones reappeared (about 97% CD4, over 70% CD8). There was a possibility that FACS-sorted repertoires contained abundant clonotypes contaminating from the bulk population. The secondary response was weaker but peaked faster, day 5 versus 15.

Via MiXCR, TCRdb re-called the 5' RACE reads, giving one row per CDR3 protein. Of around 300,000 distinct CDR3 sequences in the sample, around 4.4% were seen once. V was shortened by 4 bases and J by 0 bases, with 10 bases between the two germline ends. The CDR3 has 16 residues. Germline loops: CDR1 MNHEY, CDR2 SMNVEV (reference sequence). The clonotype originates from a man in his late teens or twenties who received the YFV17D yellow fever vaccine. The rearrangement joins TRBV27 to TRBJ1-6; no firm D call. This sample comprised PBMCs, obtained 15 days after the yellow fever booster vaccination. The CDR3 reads CASSSRGSSYNSPLHF. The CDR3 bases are TGTGCCAGCAGTTCCCGGGGAAGCTCCTATAATTCACCCCTCCACTTT.